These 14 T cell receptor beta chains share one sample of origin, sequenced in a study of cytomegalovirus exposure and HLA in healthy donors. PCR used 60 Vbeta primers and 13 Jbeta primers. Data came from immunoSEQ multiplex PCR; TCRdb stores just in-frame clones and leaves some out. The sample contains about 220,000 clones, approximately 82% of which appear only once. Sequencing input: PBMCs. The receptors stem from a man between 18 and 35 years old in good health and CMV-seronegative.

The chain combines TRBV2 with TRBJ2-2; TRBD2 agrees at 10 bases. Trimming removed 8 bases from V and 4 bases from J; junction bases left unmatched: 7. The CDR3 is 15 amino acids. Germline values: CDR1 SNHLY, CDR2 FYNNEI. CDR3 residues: CASASLAGTTGELFF. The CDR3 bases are TGTGCCAGCGCTTCACTAGCGGGAACCACCGGGGAGCTGTTTTTT.

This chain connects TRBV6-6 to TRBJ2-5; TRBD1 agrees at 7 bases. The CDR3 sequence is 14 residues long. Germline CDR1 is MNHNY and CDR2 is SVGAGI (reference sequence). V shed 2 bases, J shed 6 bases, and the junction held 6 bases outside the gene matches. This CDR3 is CASSYDGDRQTQYF. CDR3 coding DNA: TGTGCCAGCAGTTACGACGGGGACAGACAGACCCAGTACTTC.

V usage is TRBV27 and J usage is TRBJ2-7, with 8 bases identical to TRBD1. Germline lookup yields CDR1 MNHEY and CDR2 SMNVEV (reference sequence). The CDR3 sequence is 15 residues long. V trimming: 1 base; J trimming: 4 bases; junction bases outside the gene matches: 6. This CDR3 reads CASSLWTGTAYEQYF. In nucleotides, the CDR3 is TGTGCCAGCAGTTTATGGACAGGGACAGCGTACGAGCAGTACTTC.

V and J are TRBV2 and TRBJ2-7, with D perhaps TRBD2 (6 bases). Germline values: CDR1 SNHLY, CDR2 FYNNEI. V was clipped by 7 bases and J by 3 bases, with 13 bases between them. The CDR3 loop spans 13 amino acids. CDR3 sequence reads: CASNGGSYYEQYF. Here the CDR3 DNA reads TGTGCCAGCAATGGAGGGAGTTACTACGAGCAGTACTTC.

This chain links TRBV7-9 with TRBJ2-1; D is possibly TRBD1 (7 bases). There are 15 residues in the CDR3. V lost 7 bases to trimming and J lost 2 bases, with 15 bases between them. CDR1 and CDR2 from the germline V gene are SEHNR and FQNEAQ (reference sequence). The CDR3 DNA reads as TGTGCCAGCACAACAGGCGGGACAGCCTACAATGAGCAGTTCTTC. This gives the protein CASTTGGTAYNEQFF. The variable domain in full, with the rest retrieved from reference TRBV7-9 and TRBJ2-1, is DTGVSQNPRHKITKRGQNVTFRCDPISEHNRLYWYRQTLGQGPEFLTYFQNEAQLEKSRLLSDRFSAERPKGSFSTLEIQRTEQGDSAMYLCASTTGGTAYNEQFFGPGTRLTVL.

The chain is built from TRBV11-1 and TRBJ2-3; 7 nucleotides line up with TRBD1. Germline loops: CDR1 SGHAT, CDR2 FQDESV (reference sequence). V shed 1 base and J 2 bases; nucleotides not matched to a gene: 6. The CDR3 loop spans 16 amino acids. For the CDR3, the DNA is TGTGCCAGCAGCTTAGTAACAGGGGTCGACACAGATACGCAGTATTTT. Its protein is CASSLVTGVDTDTQYF. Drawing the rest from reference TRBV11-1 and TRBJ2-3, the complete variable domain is EAEVAQSPRYKITEKSQAVAFWCDPISGHATLYWYRQILGQGPELLVQFQDESVVDDSQLPKDRFSAERLKGVDSTLKIQPAELGDSAMYLCASSLVTGVDTDTQYFGPGTRLTVL.

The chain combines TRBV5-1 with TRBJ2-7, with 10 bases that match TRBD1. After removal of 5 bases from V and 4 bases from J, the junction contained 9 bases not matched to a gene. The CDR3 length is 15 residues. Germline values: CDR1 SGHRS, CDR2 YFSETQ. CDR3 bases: TGCGCCAGCAGAACGACCGGGACAGGGGCTTACGAGCAGTACTTC. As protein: CASRTTGTGAYEQYF.

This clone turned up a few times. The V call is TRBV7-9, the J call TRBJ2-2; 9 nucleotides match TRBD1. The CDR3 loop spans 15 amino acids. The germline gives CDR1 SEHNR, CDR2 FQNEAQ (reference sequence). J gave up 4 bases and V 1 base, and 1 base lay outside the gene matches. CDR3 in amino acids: CASSLEDRGTGELFF. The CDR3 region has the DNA TGTGCCAGCAGCTTAGAGGACAGGGGCACCGGGGAGCTGTTTTTT.

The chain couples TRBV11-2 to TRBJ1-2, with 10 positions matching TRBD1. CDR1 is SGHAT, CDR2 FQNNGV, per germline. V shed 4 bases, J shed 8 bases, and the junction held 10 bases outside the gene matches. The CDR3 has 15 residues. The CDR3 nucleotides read TGTGCCAGCAGCTCGCTAAGACAGGGGGCGGGGGGCTACACCTTC. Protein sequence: CASSSLRQGAGGYTF.

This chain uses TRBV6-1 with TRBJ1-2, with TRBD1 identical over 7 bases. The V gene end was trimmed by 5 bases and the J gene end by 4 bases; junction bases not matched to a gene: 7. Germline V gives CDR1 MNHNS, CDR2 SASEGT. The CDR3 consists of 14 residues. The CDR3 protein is CASSNRDSLYGYTF. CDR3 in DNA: TGTGCCAGCAGTAACCGGGACAGCCTCTATGGCTACACCTTC.

The CDR3 bases are TGTGCCAGCAGTTACTCGAGGGGGGGCGGCTACGAGCAGTACTTC. Encoded protein: CASSYSRGGGYEQYF. The genes are TRBV6-5 and TRBJ2-7; perhaps TRBD2 as D (7 bases). The V end was cut by 0 bases, the J end by 3 bases, with 12 bases between. The CDR3 length is 15 residues. In germline, CDR1 is MNHEY, CDR2 SVGAGI.

Written as DNA, the CDR3 is TGTGCCAGCAGTTTGACAGGGCGAAATGAAGCTTTCTTT. Residues: CASSLTGRNEAFF. The rearrangement links TRBV28 to TRBJ1-1, with 7 positions matching TRBD1. CDR1 and CDR2 (germline): MDHEN, SYDVKM. V was clipped by 3 bases and J by 7 bases; unmatched bases: 5. This CDR3 comprises 13 residues. Combining the CDR3 with reference TRBV28 and TRBJ1-1 gives the whole variable domain DVKVTQSSRYLVKRTGEKVFLECVQDMDHENMFWYRQDPGLGLRLIYFSYDVKMKEKGDIPEGYSVSREKKERFSLILESASTNQTSMYLCASSLTGRNEAFFGQGTRLTVV.

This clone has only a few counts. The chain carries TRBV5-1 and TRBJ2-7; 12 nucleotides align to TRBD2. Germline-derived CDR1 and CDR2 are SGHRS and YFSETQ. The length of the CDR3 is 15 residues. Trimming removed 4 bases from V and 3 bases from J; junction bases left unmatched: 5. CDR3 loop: CASSPGLAGIYEQYF. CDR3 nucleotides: TGCGCCAGCAGCCCAGGACTAGCGGGAATCTACGAGCAGTACTTC.

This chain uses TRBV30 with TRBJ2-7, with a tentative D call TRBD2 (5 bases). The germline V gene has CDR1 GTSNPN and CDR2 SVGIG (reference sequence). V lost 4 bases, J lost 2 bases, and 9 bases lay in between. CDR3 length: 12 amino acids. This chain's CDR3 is CAWKRGPYEQYF. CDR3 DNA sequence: TGTGCCTGGAAACGCGGGCCCTACGAGCAGTACTTC.